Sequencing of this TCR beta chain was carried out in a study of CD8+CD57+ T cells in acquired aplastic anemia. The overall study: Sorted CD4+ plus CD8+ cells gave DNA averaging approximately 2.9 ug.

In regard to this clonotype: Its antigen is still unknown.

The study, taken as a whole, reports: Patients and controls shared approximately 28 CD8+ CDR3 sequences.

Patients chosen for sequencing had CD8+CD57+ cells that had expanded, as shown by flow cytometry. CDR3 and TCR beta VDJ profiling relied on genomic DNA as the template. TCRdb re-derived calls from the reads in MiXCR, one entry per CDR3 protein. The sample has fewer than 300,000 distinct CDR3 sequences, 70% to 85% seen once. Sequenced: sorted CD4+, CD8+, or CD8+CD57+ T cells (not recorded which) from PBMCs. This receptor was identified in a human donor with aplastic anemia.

CDR3 region: CSVSGGPDQQYF. In nucleotides, the CDR3 is TGCAGCGTTAGCGGGGGCCCCGACCAGCAGTACTTC. V is TRBV29-1 and J is TRBJ2-7, with 8 bases fitting TRBD2. CDR1 SQVTM and CDR2 ANQGSEA come from the germline V gene. The V gene end was trimmed by 5 bases and the J gene end by 8 bases; junction bases not matched to a gene: 8. The CDR3 is 12 amino acids.